Shown below are 13 T cell receptor beta chains from a single sample sequenced in a study of T and B cells in COVID-19 patients. Each TRB amplification used roughly 220-550 ng of genomic DNA from blood. TRB rearrangements were amplified by multiplex PCR with BIOMED2 TRB-A/B primers. TCRdb fed the multiplex PCR reads into MiXCR, producing one record per CDR3 protein. The sample holds about 3,900 distinct CDR3 sequences, less than 25% seen once. Sequencing was performed on blood. The origin of the receptors is a human donor with active COVID-19.

The rearrangement uses TRBV20-1 and TRBJ2-5; TRBD2 matches 8 bases. V lost 3 bases and J lost 5; bases outside the gene matches: 8. CDR3 length: 14 residues. Germline V lookup: CDR1 DFQATT, CDR2 SNEGSKA (reference sequence). The CDR3 DNA follows: TGCAGTGCTAGGAAGGGACTAGTGGGGGAGACCCAGTACTTC. This codes for CSARKGLVGETQYF.

This clonotype ranks as medium-sized. The chain recombines TRBV5-4 with TRBJ2-5; 9 positions match TRBD2. The junction had 1 base not matched to a gene; V was cut back by 4 bases and J by 0 bases. This CDR3 contains 14 residues. CDR1 and CDR2 from the germline V gene are SGHNT and YYREEE (reference sequence). This CDR3 is CASSRLADQETQYF. In nucleotides, the CDR3 is TGTGCCAGCAGCCGACTAGCGGACCAAGAGACCCAGTACTTC.

This chain connects TRBV7-2 to TRBJ1-1; TRBD1 matches 10 bases. The CDR3 loop spans 13 amino acids. The germline CDR1 and CDR2 sequences are SGHTA and FQGNSA. V lost 5 bases and J lost 8; bases outside the gene matches: 5. This chain's CDR3 is CASSERQGAEAFF. CDR3 bases: TGTGCCAGCAGCGAGAGACAGGGGGCAGAAGCTTTCTTT. The complete variable domain, with remaining parts taken from reference TRBV7-2 and TRBJ1-1, reads GAGVSQSPSNKVTEKGKDVELRCDPISGHTALYWYRQSLGQGLEFLIYFQGNSAPDKSGLPSDRFSAERTGGSVSTLTIQRTQQEDSAVYLCASSERQGAEAFFGQGTRLTVV.

The chain carries TRBV10-3 and TRBJ1-1, with D possibly being TRBD1 (6 bases). The germline CDR1 and CDR2 sequences are ENHRY and SYGVKD. The ends were cut back, 7 bases at V and 4 bases at J, with 13 bases in the middle. The CDR3 is 13 amino acids. The CDR3 DNA reads as TGTGCCATCAACGACAACAGGGCCACTGAAGCTTTCTTT. Translating gives CAINDNRATEAFF.

The CDR3 is CASSPYGSTNEKLFF. In nucleotides, the CDR3 is TGTGCCAGCAGCCCCTATGGGAGTACTAATGAAAAACTGTTTTTT. The chain recombines TRBV11-2 with TRBJ1-4; the D is unclear. CDR1 is SGHAT, CDR2 FQNNGV, per germline. V was shortened by 5 bases and J by 2 bases, with 12 bases between the two germline ends. This CDR3 has 15 residues.

This clonotype ranks as medium-sized. V gene TRBV18 combines with J gene TRBJ2-5; D not resolved. The CDR3 runs 13 residues. V lost 4 bases to trimming and J lost 3 bases, with 9 bases between them. Germline assignment: CDR1 KGHSH and CDR2 LQKENI. CDR3 sequence (DNA): TGTGCCAGCTCACAGGGCCAAGAAGAGACCCAGTACTTC. Its protein is CASSQGQEETQYF.

This clonotype was observed at least ten times. The rearrangement joins TRBV5-1 to TRBJ2-2; 11 nucleotides match TRBD1. Germline V CDR1 and CDR2: SGHRS, YFSETQ. This CDR3 has 16 residues. Trimming removed 4 bases from V and 4 bases from J; junction bases left unmatched: 6. Here the CDR3 DNA reads TGCGCCAGCAGCCCTAGGACAGGGGGCGCCACCGGGGAGCTGTTTTTT. This encodes CASSPRTGGATGELFF.

The V gene is TRBV11-2, the J gene TRBJ2-4, with a possible D match to TRBD1 (5 bases). Germline V gene data show CDR1 as SGHAT and CDR2 as FQNNGV. The V end was cut by 2 bases, the J end by 4 bases, with 18 bases between. CDR3 length equals 17 residues. The CDR3 region has the DNA TGTGCCAGCAGCTTAAGTCGCCAGGGAAGTAGTAAAAACATTCAGTACTTC. It encodes CASSLSRQGSSKNIQYF.

The V and J genes are TRBV12-5 and TRBJ2-2, with D tentatively TRBD2 (5 bases). CDR3 length equals 15 residues. Germline values: CDR1 LGHNT, CDR2 FRNRAP. The V end was cut by 1 base, the J end by 3 bases, with 9 bases between. CDR3 amino acids: CASGLESGYTGELFF. The CDR3, as DNA: TGTGCTAGTGGTTTGGAATCGGGATACACCGGGGAGCTGTTTTTT.

The chain recombines TRBV18 with TRBJ2-1; 10 nucleotides match TRBD1. V lost 4 bases to trimming and J lost 6 bases; unmatched junction nucleotides: 15. This CDR3 is 18 amino acids long. Looked up from germline, CDR1 is KGHSH and CDR2 is LQKENI. The CDR3 nucleotides read TGTGCCAGCTCACTAGCCCCGCCCGGGACAGGGGCGGTCAATGAGCAGTTCTTC. The encoded protein is CASSLAPPGTGAVNEQFF.

In its sample, this clonotype is medium-sized. The V gene is TRBV30, the J gene TRBJ2-3, with D maybe TRBD2 (6 bases). Germline lookup yields CDR1 GTSNPN and CDR2 SVGIG (reference sequence). V gave up 3 bases and J gave up 1 base, with 14 bases separating them. The CDR3 has 15 amino acids. The CDR3 sequence: CAWSPGDPGTDTQYF. The CDR3 nucleotides are TGTGCCTGGAGCCCGGGGGATCCGGGCACAGATACGCAGTATTTT. The whole variable domain, filled in from reference TRBV30 and TRBJ2-3, reads SQTIHQWPATLVQPVGSPLSLECTVEGTSNPNLYWYRQAAGRGLQLLFYSVGIGQISSEVPQNLSASRPQDRQFILSSKKLLLSDSGFYLCAWSPGDPGTDTQYFGPGTRLTVL.

This clonotype has a handful of counts. The genes are TRBV5-1 and TRBJ2-4; 8 nucleotides align to TRBD1. The CDR3 has 15 residues. Per the germline V gene, CDR1 is SGHRS and CDR2 is YFSETQ. The ends lost 2 bases at V and 5 bases at J; junction bases unmatched: 6. The CDR3 here is CASSLTGTGQNIQYF. CDR3 DNA sequence: TGCGCCAGCAGCTTAACTGGGACAGGACAAAACATTCAGTACTTC.

By proportion, this clonotype is large. The chain is built from TRBV29-1 and TRBJ2-5, with 7 nucleotides matching TRBD1. The CDR3 contains 11 residues. V lost 6 bases, J lost 3 bases, and 1 base stayed unmatched. Germline V lookup: CDR1 SQVTM, CDR2 ANQGSEA. CDR3 DNA: TGCAGCGTGGGGACAGAAGAGACCCAGTACTTC. It codes for CSVGTEETQYF.